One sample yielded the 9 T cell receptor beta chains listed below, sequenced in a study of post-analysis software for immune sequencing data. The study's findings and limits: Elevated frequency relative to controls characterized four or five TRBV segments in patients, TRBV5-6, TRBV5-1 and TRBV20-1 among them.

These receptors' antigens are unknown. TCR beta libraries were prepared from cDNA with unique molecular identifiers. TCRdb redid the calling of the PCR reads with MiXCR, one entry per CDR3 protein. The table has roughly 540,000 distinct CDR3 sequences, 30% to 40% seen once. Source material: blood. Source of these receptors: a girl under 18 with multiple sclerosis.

The chain's CDR3 is CSARDRDGANYGYTF. The CDR3 bases are TGCAGTGCTAGAGATAGAGACGGAGCTAACTATGGCTACACCTTC. J is TRBJ1-2 and V is TRBV20-1; D gene unclear. Germline V CDR1 and CDR2: DFQATT, SNEGSKA (reference sequence). V was pared by 0 bases and J by 0 bases, with 11 bases between. CDR3 size: 15 residues.

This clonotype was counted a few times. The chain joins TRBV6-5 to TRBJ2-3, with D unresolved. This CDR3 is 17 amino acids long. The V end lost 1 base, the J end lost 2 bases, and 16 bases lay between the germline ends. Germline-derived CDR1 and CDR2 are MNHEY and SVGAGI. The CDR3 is CASSYFSPGLLTDTQYF. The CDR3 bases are TGTGCCAGCAGTTACTTCTCGCCGGGTTTACTCACAGATACGCAGTATTTT.

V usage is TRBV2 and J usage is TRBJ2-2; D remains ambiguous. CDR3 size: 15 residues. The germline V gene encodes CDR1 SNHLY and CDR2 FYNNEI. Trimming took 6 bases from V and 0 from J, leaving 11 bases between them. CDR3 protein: CASSQDGSNTGELFF. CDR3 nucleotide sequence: TGTGCCAGCAGCCAGGACGGATCGAACACCGGGGAGCTGTTTTTT.

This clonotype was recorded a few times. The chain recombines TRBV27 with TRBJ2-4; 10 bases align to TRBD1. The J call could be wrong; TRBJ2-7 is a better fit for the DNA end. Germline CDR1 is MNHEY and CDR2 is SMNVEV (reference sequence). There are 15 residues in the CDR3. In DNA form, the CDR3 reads TGTGCCAGCAGTTTATCGGAGGGACAGGGGAACGAGCAGTACTTC. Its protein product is CASSLSEGQGNEQYF.

For the CDR3, the DNA is TGTGCCAGCAGTCGCGTCGGCAGACTCCCCTACGAGCAGTACTTC. Encoded protein: CASSRVGRLPYEQYF. The chain combines TRBV28 with TRBJ2-7; no firm D call. The CDR3 consists of 15 residues. V was clipped by 5 bases and J by 2 bases, with 16 bases between them. CDR1 and CDR2 (germline): MDHEN, SYDVKM.

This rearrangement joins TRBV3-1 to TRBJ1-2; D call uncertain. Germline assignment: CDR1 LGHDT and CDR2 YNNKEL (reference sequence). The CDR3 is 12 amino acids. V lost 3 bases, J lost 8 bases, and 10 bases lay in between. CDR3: CASSQRTVGYTF. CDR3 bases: TGTGCCAGCAGCCAGAGGACGGTCGGCTACACCTTC.

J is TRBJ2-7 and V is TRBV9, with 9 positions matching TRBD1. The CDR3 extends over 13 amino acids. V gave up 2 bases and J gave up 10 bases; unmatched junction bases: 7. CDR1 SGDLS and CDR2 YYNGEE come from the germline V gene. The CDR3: CASSVRDRVHQYF. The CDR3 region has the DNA TGTGCCAGCAGCGTCCGGGACAGGGTCCATCAGTACTTC.

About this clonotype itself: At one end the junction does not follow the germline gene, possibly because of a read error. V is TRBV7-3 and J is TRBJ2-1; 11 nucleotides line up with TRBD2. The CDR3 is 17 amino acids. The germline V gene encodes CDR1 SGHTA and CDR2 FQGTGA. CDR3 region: CASSLTAGTSGNNEQVF. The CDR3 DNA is TGTGCCAGCAGCTTAACGGCCGGGACTAGCGGTAACAATGAGCAGGTCTTC.

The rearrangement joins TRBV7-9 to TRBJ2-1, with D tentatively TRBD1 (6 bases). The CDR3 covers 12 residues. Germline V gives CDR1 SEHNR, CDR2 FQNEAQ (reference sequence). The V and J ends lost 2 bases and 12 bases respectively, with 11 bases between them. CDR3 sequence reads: CASSLNVQGQFF. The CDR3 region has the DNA TGTGCCAGCAGCTTAAACGTACAGGGGCAGTTCTTC. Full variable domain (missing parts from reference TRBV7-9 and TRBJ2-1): DTGVSQNPRHKITKRGQNVTFRCDPISEHNRLYWYRQTLGQGPEFLTYFQNEAQLEKSRLLSDRFSAERPKGSFSTLEIQRTEQGDSAMYLCASSLNVQGQFFGPGTRLTVL.